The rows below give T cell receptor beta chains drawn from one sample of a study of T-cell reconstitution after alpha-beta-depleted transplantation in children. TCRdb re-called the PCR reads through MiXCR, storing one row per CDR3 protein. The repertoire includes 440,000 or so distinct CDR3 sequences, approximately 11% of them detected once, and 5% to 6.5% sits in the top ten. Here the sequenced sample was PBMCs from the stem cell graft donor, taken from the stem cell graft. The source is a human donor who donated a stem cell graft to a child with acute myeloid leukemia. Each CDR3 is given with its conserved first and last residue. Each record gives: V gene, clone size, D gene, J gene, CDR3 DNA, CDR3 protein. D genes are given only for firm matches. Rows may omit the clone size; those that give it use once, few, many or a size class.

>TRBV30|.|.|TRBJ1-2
TGTGCCTGGAGGGGGCGAGAGGGCTACACCTTC
CAWRGREGYTF
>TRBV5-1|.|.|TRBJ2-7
TGCGCCAGCAGCTTCGGGGGAATGACCCGCGAGCAGTACTTC
CASSFGGMTREQYF
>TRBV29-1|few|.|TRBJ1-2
TGCAGCGTTGAAGACAGGGTTGATGGCTACACCTTC
CSVEDRVDGYTF
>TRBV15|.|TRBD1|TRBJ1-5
TGTGCCACCAGCGTAGGGACAGACTTTGTGGTTTTCAATCAGCCCCAGCATTTT
CATSVGTDFVVFNQPQHF
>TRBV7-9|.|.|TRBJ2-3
TGTGCCAGCAGTTTAGAGCGGGCCCCGTGGACAGATACGCAGTATTTT
CASSLERAPWTDTQYF
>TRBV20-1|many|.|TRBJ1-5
TGCAGTGCTAGAGTGGGGTCTGGCAATCAGCCCCAGCATTTT
CSARVGSGNQPQHF
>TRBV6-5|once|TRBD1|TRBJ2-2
TGTGCCAGCAGTTACACAGGCAGGGGGTACACCGGGGAGCTGTTTTTT
CASSYTGRGYTGELFF
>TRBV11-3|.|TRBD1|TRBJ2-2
TGTGCCAGCAGCTTCGGACAGGGCAGGGAGCTGTTTTTT
CASSFGQGRELFF
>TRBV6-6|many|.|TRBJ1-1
TGTGCCAGCAGTATGACAGAGAACACTGAAGCTTTCTTT
CASSMTENTEAFF
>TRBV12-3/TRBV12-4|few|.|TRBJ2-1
TGTGCCAGCAGTTTAGGGGCCGGGGGTCACAATGAGCAGTTCTTC
CASSLGAGGHNEQFF
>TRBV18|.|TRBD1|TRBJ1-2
TGTGCCAGCTCACCCTCCCAGGGGGCTAACTATGGCTACACCTTC
CASSPSQGANYGYTF
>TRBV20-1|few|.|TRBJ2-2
TGCAGTGCTATGGCAGGGCGGAGCGGGGAGCTGTTTTTT
CSAMAGRSGELFF
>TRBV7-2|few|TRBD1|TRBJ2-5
TGTGCCAGCAGCTTACCCGGACAGGGGGCGCCTTCAGAGACCCAGTACTTC
CASSLPGQGAPSETQYF
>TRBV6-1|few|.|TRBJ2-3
TGTGCCAGCAGTGTAGAGGGGAAGAGCACAGATACGCAGTATTTT
CASSVEGKSTDTQYF
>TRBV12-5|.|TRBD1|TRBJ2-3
TGTGCTAGTGGCCCCCGGACAGGGGATACGCAGTATTTT
CASGPRTGDTQYF
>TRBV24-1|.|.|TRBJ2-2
TGTGCCACCAGTGATTGGCCCACCGGGGAGCTGTTTTTT
CATSDWPTGELFF
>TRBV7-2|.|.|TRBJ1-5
TGTGCCAGCAGCCCATATGGGGTTGAGGTGCAGCCCCAGCATTTT
CASSPYGVEVQPQHF
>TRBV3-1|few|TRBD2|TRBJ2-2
TGTGCCAGCAGCCAAGAGTTAGGGACTAGCGGGGGGGCCTACACCGGGGAGCTGTTTTTT
CASSQELGTSGGAYTGELFF
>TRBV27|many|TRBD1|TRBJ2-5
TGTGCCAGCGGCTTTTGGGACAGGGCATGGACCCAGTACTTC
CASGFWDRAWTQYF
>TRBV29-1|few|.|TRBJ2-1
TGCAGCGTTGACCGGGACATAATCTACAATGAGCAGTTCTTC
CSVDRDIIYNEQFF
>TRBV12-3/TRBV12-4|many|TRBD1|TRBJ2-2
TGTGCCAGCAGTTTATTCGGGACAGGGAGCACCGGGGAGCTGTTTTTT
CASSLFGTGSTGELFF
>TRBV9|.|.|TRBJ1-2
TGTGCCAGCAGCCCTAGGGGGATCTATGGCTACACCTTC
CASSPRGIYGYTF
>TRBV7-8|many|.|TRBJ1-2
TGTGCCAGCAGCCCCCAGGGATTCTATGGCTACACCTTC
CASSPQGFYGYTF
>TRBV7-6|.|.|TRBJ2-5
TGTGCCAGCAGTATAGACAGCCAAGAGACCCAGTACTTC
CASSIDSQETQYF
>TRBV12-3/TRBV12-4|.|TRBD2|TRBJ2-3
TGTGCCACCCGATATGAGGCGGGAGGAGCAGATACGCAGTATTTT
CATRYEAGGADTQYF
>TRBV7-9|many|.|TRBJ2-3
TGTGCCAGCAGCCCGTGGGGTAGCGCGGAGGGAGATACGCAGTATTTT
CASSPWGSAEGDTQYF
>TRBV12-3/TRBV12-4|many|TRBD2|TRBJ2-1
TGTGCCAGCACTCGGGACTACGGCAATGAGCAGTTCTTC
CASTRDYGNEQFF
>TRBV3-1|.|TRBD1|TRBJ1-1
TGTGCCACCACCCCTCCCGGGACAGGGAACACTGAAGCTTTCTTT
CATTPPGTGNTEAFF
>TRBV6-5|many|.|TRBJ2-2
TGTGCCAGCAGTTACAGCAACACCGGGGAGCTGTTTTTT
CASSYSNTGELFF
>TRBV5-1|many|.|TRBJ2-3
TGCGCCAGCAGCATGGGCCTAGCGGAGGGGGTAGATACGCAGTATTTT
CASSMGLAEGVDTQYF
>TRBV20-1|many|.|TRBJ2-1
TGCAGTGCTAGAGACGTCCCGGATGAGCAGTTCTTC
CSARDVPDEQFF
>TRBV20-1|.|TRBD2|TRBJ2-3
TGCAGTGCTGACAGGGCAGGGACTAGCGAGATCACAGATACGCAGTATTTT
CSADRAGTSEITDTQYF
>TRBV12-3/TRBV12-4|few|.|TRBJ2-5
TGTGCCAGCAGCCCATCCCGAGGGGAAGAGACCCAGTACTTC
CASSPSRGEETQYF
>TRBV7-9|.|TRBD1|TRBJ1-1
TGTGCCAGCAGCGATCCAAAAAGACAGGGAAAGGGCACTGAAGCTTTCTTT
CASSDPKRQGKGTEAFF
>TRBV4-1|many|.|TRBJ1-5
TGCGCCAGCAGCCAAGGTTTGGATCAGCCCCAGCATTTT
CASSQGLDQPQHF
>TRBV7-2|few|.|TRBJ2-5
TGTGCCAGCAGCCGGGACGGAGGACGGTACTTC
CASSRDGGRYF
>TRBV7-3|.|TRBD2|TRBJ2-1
TGTGCCAGCAGCTTAATCCCTAGCGGGGGGACGGGGTATGAGCAGTTCTTC
CASSLIPSGGTGYEQFF
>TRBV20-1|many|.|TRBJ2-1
TGCAGTGCTATTCAGGATAATCTCGGGAATGAGCAGTTCTTC
CSAIQDNLGNEQFF
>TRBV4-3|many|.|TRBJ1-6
TGCGCCAGCAGCCAAGAGAGTAATTCACCCCTCCACTTT
CASSQESNSPLHF
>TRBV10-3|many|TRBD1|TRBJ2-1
TGTGCCATCAGCAAACAGGGGGGCAATGAGCAGTTCTTC
CAISKQGGNEQFF
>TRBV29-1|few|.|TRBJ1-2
TGCAGCGTTGCGGCAGGGTTGAACTATGGCTACACCTTC
CSVAAGLNYGYTF
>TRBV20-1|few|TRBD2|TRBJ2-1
TGCAGTGCTCCTCCTAGCGGGAGCTCCTACAATGAGCAGTTCTTC
CSAPPSGSSYNEQFF
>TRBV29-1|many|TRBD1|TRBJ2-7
TGCAGCGTACCCGGGACAGGGGACTACGAGCAGTACTTC
CSVPGTGDYEQYF
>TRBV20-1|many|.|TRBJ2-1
TGCAGTGCTAGATACTACCCTGAGCAGTTCTTC
CSARYYPEQFF
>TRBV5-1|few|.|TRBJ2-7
TGCGCCAGCAGCAGGGGTTTTTCCTACGAGCAGTACTTC
CASSRGFSYEQYF
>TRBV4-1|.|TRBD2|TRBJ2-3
TGCGCCAGCAGGGGACTAGCAGCAGATACGCAGTATTTT
CASRGLAADTQYF
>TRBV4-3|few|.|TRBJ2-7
TGCGCCAGCAGCCAAGATTCCCTCCAGCAGTACTTC
CASSQDSLQQYF
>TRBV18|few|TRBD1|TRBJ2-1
TGTGCCAGCTCACGACGGACAGGGGGCACCTACAATGAGCAGTTCTTC
CASSRRTGGTYNEQFF
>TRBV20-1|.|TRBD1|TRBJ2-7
TGCAGTGCTAGAGGATTTCCGGGACAGGGGGGGTACGAGCAGTACTTC
CSARGFPGQGGYEQYF
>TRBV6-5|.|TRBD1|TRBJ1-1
TGTGCCAGCAGAAGGACAGGGACCGAAGCTTTCTTT
CASRRTGTEAFF
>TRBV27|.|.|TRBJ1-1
TGTGCCAGCAGTTTACGGGGAATTACCGGGACCCAGAACACTGAAGCTTTCTTT
CASSLRGITGTQNTEAFF
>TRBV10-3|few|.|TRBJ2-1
TGTGCCATCAGTGACCCGGGAGGTCAGGGGACCTACAATGAGCAGTTCTTC
CAISDPGGQGTYNEQFF
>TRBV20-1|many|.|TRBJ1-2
TGCAGTGCTAGAGATAGGGAGGGAATAAGCTATGGCTACACCTTC
CSARDREGISYGYTF
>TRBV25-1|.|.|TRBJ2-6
TGTGCCAGTACTTCTGGGGCCAACGTCCTGACTTTC
CASTSGANVLTF
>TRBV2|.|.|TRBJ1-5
TGTGCCAGCAGTCCAAACAGGGATCAGCCCCAGCATTTT
CASSPNRDQPQHF
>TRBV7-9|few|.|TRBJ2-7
TGTGCCAGCAGCTTATACGCCAGCTCCTACGAGCAGTACTTC
CASSLYASSYEQYF
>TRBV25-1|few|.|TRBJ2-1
TGTGCCAGCAGCCGACTGTCCTACAATGAGCAGTTCTTC
CASSRLSYNEQFF
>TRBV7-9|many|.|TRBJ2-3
TGTGCCAGCAGCTTGGCTAGTCTCACAGATACGCAGTATTTT
CASSLASLTDTQYF
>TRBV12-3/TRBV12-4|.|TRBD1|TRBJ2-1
TGTGCCAGCACTCGGACAGGGAAGAGCTCCTACAATGAGCAGTTCTTC
CASTRTGKSSYNEQFF
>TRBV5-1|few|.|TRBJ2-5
TGCGCCAGCAGCTTGGTTGGCTGGGGGGAGACCCAGTACTTC
CASSLVGWGETQYF